This T cell receptor (beta chain) appears in the sequencing data of a study of T cells after yellow fever vaccination. Study-level information: For low cell numbers, libraries were made with SMART-Seq v4 Ultra Low Input. Overall study findings and caveats: Post-booster reappearance was seen for most primary-vaccination clones (just under 97% CD4, around 88% CD8). Weaker overall, the secondary response nonetheless peaked faster (day 5 versus 15).

V lost 5 bases and J 5 bases, leaving 13 bases between the germline ends. The CDR3 has 15 amino acids. The germline V gene encodes CDR1 SGHTA and CDR2 FQGNSA. Of note for this clonotype: Its antigen remains unknown.

UMIs and a universal primer site were added when TCR cDNA was made by 5'RACE template switching. In TCRdb, the 5' RACE reads were re-called with MiXCR into one record per CDR3 protein. The table lists hundreds of thousands of distinct CDR3 sequences, about a fifth of them singletons. The receptor was derived from a man aged 18 to 30 who received the YFV17D yellow fever vaccine. The starting material was PBMCs, obtained roughly 23 days after the first yellow fever vaccination. The chain links TRBV7-2 to TRBJ1-6; TRBD1 is a possible D gene (6 bases). CDR3: CASSPQGIDNSPLHF. The CDR3 coding sequence is TGTGCCAGCAGCCCACAGGGTATAGATAATTCACCCCTCCACTTT.